This T cell receptor (beta chain) was profiled in a study of cytomegalovirus exposure and HLA in healthy donors (dated by TCRdb to about 2017). Regarding the complete study: An earlier analysis of fewer than 750 of the donors reported approximately 260 Gb of sequence data and roughly 120 million unique TCR beta sequences obtained from approximately 180 million T cells. The study was designed to test whether signatures of past pathogen exposure could be identified by cataloging public T cell receptors. An early release covering some 640 HLA-typed donors comprised approximately 290 gigabases of sequencing data and 85 million to 100 million unique TCR sequences. The study profiled the T cell repertoires of more than 500 subjects by immunosequencing and related them to cytomegalovirus serostatus. Among the roughly 410 genotyped donors, around 81% belonged to the genetic ancestry cluster associated with self-reported Caucasian donors. A later genetic analysis took genome-wide SNP genotypes for about three fifths of the 666 donors and used that subset as a discovery cohort. Rather than using new phenotypic data, the later analysis identified candidate immune exposures from TCR beta sequences and from how often those sequences occurred across donors. Typing coverage differed by locus: A, B, C, DRB1 and DQB1 were typed in roughly 620-640 donors, DQA1 in approximately 520, DPA1 in nearly 610, and DPB1 in 472. In an earlier analysis of 587 of the donors, high-throughput TCR beta sequencing was used to judge whether each TCR beta V gene segment behaved as functional or pseudogenic. To study patterns of TCR occurrence, a later analysis re-analyzed previously published TCR beta repertoires from around 670 donors and added high-resolution HLA genotyping. A handful of DR-DQ haplotypes were handled as single units for association and clustering because linkage in the cohort was strong. Among over 350 genotyped donors of the cohort, an average of roughly 240,000 unique TCR beta nucleotide sequences were sequenced per donor, 15% to 20% of them non-productive. To predict cytomegalovirus infection status, the study combined high-throughput TCR immunosequencing, statistical association of individual TCRs with disease status, and machine learning. In addition to the first cohort of 666 subjects, a separate validation cohort of approximately 130 different subjects was used. Every repertoire in the discovery cohort had been generated on one and the same sequencing platform. HLA typing included class I and class II loci at four-digit resolution. Donor age, sex, ethnicity and CMV serostatus were compiled together with the repertoire data. Study-level results and caveats: The study gave a list of under 200 TCR beta chains associated with cytomegalovirus. Roughly uniform sequencing depth across donors was assumed in presence/absence analyses, although this assumption may not hold. Some IMGT-functional V segments, including TRBV6-2 and TRBV6-3, could not be distinguished by the 87-base-pair reads and were therefore excluded. According to a later analysis, most CMV-associated TCR beta chains appeared to be HLA-restricted, and the HLA associations seemed to be driven largely by CMV exposure. Immune exposure information for the cohort was limited to CMV serostatus. Correlated functional status among segregating V segments might be attributable to linkage disequilibrium, but an unknown experimental factor could not be ruled out. Assigning TCR associations to individual alleles was difficult when HLA alleles, especially DR and DQ, strongly co-occurred. A later analysis found that HLA-associated TCR beta chains were more clonally expanded and had lower generation probabilities than equally common non-associated chains. A later genetic analysis reported fewer N-insertions in productive TCRs among donors in an Asian-associated ancestry cluster than the 666-donor mean. In vitro tests confirmed that three of the cytomegalovirus-associated TCR beta chains recognize cytomegalovirus antigens. According to the authors, the approach could potentially be generalized to other disease states and immunological phenotypes. In this cohort, only TCR beta chains were sequenced, and detectable features were limited by the absence of alpha or paired-chain data. An earlier analysis of around 600 of the donors showed that most TCR beta V segments appeared in productive rearrangements either about 87% or about 30% of the time, which broadly matched IMGT annotations. In both the original and validation cohorts, the classifier was reported to diagnose cytomegalovirus status with high specificity and sensitivity. A later analysis found that TCR association rates varied across HLA loci, with DRB1 alleles showing the most associated TCRs and HLA-C alleles the fewest. In a later analysis, 16,951 TCR beta sequences were associated with specific HLA alleles at a false discovery rate of 0.05. V-gene and J-gene trimming of TCR beta chains was associated with a missense DCLRE1C variant in a later genetic analysis, and the association was replicated in an independent cohort. A further reported finding was that TCR beta sequences accurately predicted the HLA-A and HLA-B alleles for most subjects in the first cohort. In a later analysis, several top co-occurrence clusters were reported to appear linked to parvovirus B19, influenza, CMV and Epstein-Barr virus. A group of highly shared sequence variants was considered likely to be a technical artifact of the sequencing pipeline. Because some donors lacked HLA typing at each locus, the association tests relied only on the typed subset. Across donors, most TCR sequences were observed very rarely, whereas some public TCRs were present in many individuals. Seventeen rarely observed V segments, including chromosome 9 orphons, were excluded from the earlier analysis of several hundred of the donors because counts were too low.

Libraries came from the immunoSEQ multiplex PCR assay. For the multiplex PCR, a mixture combining 60 forward primers for TCR Vbeta segments and 13 reverse primers for TCR Jbeta segments was used. Amplification of the CDR3 region of rearranged TCR beta genes was performed with a multiplex PCR assay on genomic DNA. The Illumina HiSeq System was used to sequence the amplified TCR beta libraries as 87-base-pair reads. The paper's processing steps were these. A later analysis counted approximately 74 million unique TCR beta chains across the 500 to 850 repertoires, and around 12 million of these chains were shared by at least two donors. A nearest-neighbor algorithm error-corrected the raw reads and collapsed the reads into unique sequences, merging closely related sequences to remove PCR and sequencing errors. V, D and J gene segments were assigned by aligning CDR3 sequences to IMGT reference sequences. For a sequence to be retained, a match of at least six nucleotides to both a V gene segment and a J gene segment was required. Rearrangements were classified as productive when the CDR3 lacked stop codons and remained in frame with V and J, and all other rearrangements were classified as non-productive. Following IMGT convention, CDR3 was defined as the stretch from the second conserved V-encoded cysteine to the conserved J-encoded phenylalanine. In an earlier analysis of around 640 of the donors, sequences lacking an unambiguous match to a single V gene segment were excluded. An earlier analysis of 550 to 650 of the donors classified V segments as functional when productive rearrangements were above 56.7% and as segregating when the standard deviation between donors was above 5%. A statistical classification framework was developed to diagnose cytomegalovirus status using the catalog of TCR beta chain sequences. In a later analysis, V and J genes were assigned by comparing TCR nucleotide sequences against IMGT/GENE-DB human TR gene sequences. The TCRdist pipeline was used in a later analysis to assign CDR3 sequences and most-parsimonious VDJ recombination scenarios. In a later analysis, each TCR beta chain was defined by its CDR3 amino acid sequence together with its V-gene family, and reads lacking a unique V-gene family were excluded. As a way to deal with suspected cross-contamination and a sequencing artifact, a later analysis dropped roughly 620 nucleotide sequences that were highly shared and had low generation probability. In a later analysis, a clonal expansion index for each public chain was calculated from normalized within-repertoire ranks of inferred template counts. Generation probabilities in a later analysis came from a VDJ recombination model fitted to out-of-frame rearrangements, and those results were checked against IGoR. In a later analysis, TCR-TCR, TCR-HLA and TCR-CMV co-occurrence was scored with hypergeometric tests, and a repertoire-size bias correction was applied to TCR pairs. A later analysis estimated false discovery rates by permuting HLA or CMV assignments 20 times. In a later analysis, co-occurring TCRs were grouped using DBSCAN, and TCRdist sequence similarity was added for clustering within HLA-allele-positive subsets. Repertoires with fewer than 30,000 or more than 120,000 public chains, plus five repertoires with anomalous nucleotide sharing, were excluded from co-occurrence clustering. TCRdb retrieved this table from immuneACCESS and kept in-frame rearrangements only. Not all clones are present; in checked studies, unresolved V genes account for under half, and no reason is known for the remainder. The DNA gave D and trimming, while V, J and clone size come from that table. This sample comprises 130,000 to 150,000 clones, 73% of them detected only once. The biggest ten clones account for 1% to 1.5% of the sample.

The cohort was made up of approximately 670 healthy bone marrow donors. Cohort members were all nominally healthy when sampled, although unrecorded immune exposures were likely present. The donor tested CMV seronegative, placing the donor among the 300 to 450 seronegative members of the cohort. A peripheral blood sample was collected from each donor, and TCR beta sequencing was performed on peripheral blood mononuclear cells. The Qiagen DNeasy Blood Extraction Kit was used to extract genomic DNA from the blood cell samples. CDR1 and CDR2, looked up from the germline V gene, are MNHNS and SASEGT. V is pruned by 3 bases and J by 7 bases, leaving 4 bases of the junction without a gene match. The CDR3 covers 15 residues, taking in both the cysteine and the phenylalanine. The read is trimmed to its CDR3 DNA, 45 bases read in frame from base 1. Of note for this clone: The specificity of this receptor is unknown. The record has no base qualities; no much larger clone is one base away.

This TCR was recovered from a woman in her thirties or forties in good health and CMV-seronegative. The V and J genes are TRBV6-1 and TRBJ1-6; a stretch of 9 junction bases matches TRBD1. The sequenced sample was PBMCs. The CDR3 is CASSEIDRGNSPLHF. The nucleotide sequence is TGTGCCAGCAGTGAGATAGACAGGGGGAATTCACCCCTCCACTTT.